The rows below give T cell receptor beta chains drawn from one sample of a study of blood T cell repertoires in COVID-19. Data came from immunoSEQ multiplex PCR; TCRdb stores just in-frame clones and leaves some out. The sample holds fewer than 200,000 clones, about nine tenths seen once. Material for sequencing was peripheral blood. These receptors all stem from a man in his 70s with active or convalescent COVID-19. Both conserved end residues are part of each CDR3. Each record gives: J gene, V gene, clone size, D gene, CDR3 DNA, CDR3 protein. D genes are given only for firm matches. Size values are once, few and many counts, or a class for expanded clones, and some rows have none.

J: TRBJ1-1; V: TRBV6-5; size: many; D: TRBD1; DNA: TGTGCCAGCGGGACAGGGGAGAACACTGAAGCTTTCTTT; CDR3: CASGTGENTEAFF
J: TRBJ1-4; V: TRBV5-1; size: -; D: TRBD1; DNA: TGCGCCAGCAGCTTGGCCGGGACAGGGAATGAAAAACTGTTTTTT; CDR3: CASSLAGTGNEKLFF
J: TRBJ1-5; V: TRBV28; size: -; D: TRBD1; DNA: TGTGCCAGCAGCTTCCGGGACAGGGGAGGTCAGCCCCAGCATTTT; CDR3: CASSFRDRGGQPQHF
J: TRBJ1-2; V: TRBV18; size: -; D: -; DNA: TGTGCCAGCTCGCCGGACAGAACTAACTATGGCTACACCTTC; CDR3: CASSPDRTNYGYTF
J: TRBJ1-5; V: TRBV6-2/TRBV6-3; size: -; D: TRBD1; DNA: TGTGCCAGCAGCTCCCCGGGACAGGGGGCCGTAGTAGCCCAGCATTTT; CDR3: CASSSPGQGAVVAQHF
J: TRBJ1-2; V: TRBV6-5; size: once; D: TRBD1; DNA: TGTGCCAGCAGTTACCTCTCGGACAGGAGCTATGGCTACACCTTC; CDR3: CASSYLSDRSYGYTF
J: TRBJ1-2; V: TRBV24-1; size: -; D: -; DNA: TGTGCCACCAGTTCGGGTTATGACTATGGCTACACCTTC; CDR3: CATSSGYDYGYTF
J: TRBJ2-5; V: TRBV18; size: -; D: -; DNA: TGTGCCAGCTCACCAGCGGGGCGACAAGAGACCCAGTACTTC; CDR3: CASSPAGRQETQYF
J: TRBJ1-2; V: TRBV19; size: many; D: -; DNA: TGTGCCAGTAGCGCCGAAACGGAGGGAAACTATGGCTACACCTTC; CDR3: CASSAETEGNYGYTF
J: TRBJ2-5; V: TRBV5-1; size: -; D: TRBD1; DNA: TGCGCCAGCAGCCGCACAGGGGAAGAGACCCAGTACTTC; CDR3: CASSRTGEETQYF
J: TRBJ2-3; V: TRBV10-1; size: -; D: -; DNA: TGCGCCAGCAAAGGTCAGGGAACAGATACGCAGTATTTT; CDR3: CASKGQGTDTQYF
J: TRBJ2-5; V: TRBV27; size: -; D: -; DNA: TGTGCCAGCAGAACGCGCACCCAAGAGACCCAGTACTTC; CDR3: CASRTRTQETQYF
J: TRBJ1-5; V: TRBV19; size: -; D: -; DNA: TGTGCCAGTAGTATGGCTCTCAACAATCAGCCCCAGCATTTT; CDR3: CASSMALNNQPQHF
J: TRBJ1-3; V: TRBV18; size: -; D: -; DNA: TGTGCCAGCTCACTGTATCGGGAGCGGGGTGAAAACACCATATATTTT; CDR3: CASSLYRERGENTIYF
J: TRBJ2-4; V: TRBV6-5; size: -; D: -; DNA: TGTGCCAGCAGTCGAGCGGGTGCCAAAAACATTCAGTACTTC; CDR3: CASSRAGAKNIQYF
J: TRBJ1-6; V: TRBV2; size: -; D: TRBD1; DNA: TGTGCCAGCAGCCCTTCCGGGACAGGGCTCTCACCCCTCCACTTT; CDR3: CASSPSGTGLSPLHF
J: TRBJ1-1; V: TRBV27; size: few; D: -; DNA: TGTGCCAGCAGCAAGATCGGGAGGGGGGACACAGTACTTGAAGCTTTCTTT; CDR3: CASSKIGRGDTVLEAFF
J: TRBJ2-5; V: TRBV9; size: -; D: TRBD1; DNA: TGTGCCAGCAAGGGGGCCGGGGAGACCCAGTACTTC; CDR3: CASKGAGETQYF
J: TRBJ2-6; V: TRBV7-8; size: -; D: -; DNA: TGTGCCAGCAACAGGGCGGGGGCTGGGGCCAACGTCCTGACTTTC; CDR3: CASNRAGAGANVLTF
J: TRBJ1-1; V: TRBV18; size: once; D: -; DNA: TGTGCCAGCTCACCAAATGGGGCGAACACTGAAGCTTTCTTT; CDR3: CASSPNGANTEAFF
J: TRBJ2-5; V: TRBV7-3; size: few; D: TRBD2; DNA: TGTGCCAGCAGTTATTCGGGAGGGGAGACCCAGTACTTC; CDR3: CASSYSGGETQYF
J: TRBJ1-6; V: TRBV14; size: -; D: -; DNA: TGTGCCAGCAGCCCCAGGCTCGCCAGCTCCTATAATTCACCCCTCCACTTT; CDR3: CASSPRLASSYNSPLHF
J: TRBJ1-2; V: TRBV6-2/TRBV6-3; size: -; D: TRBD1; DNA: TGTGCCAGCACCCCGGACAGGAAAAGAGGCTACACCTTC; CDR3: CASTPDRKRGYTF
J: TRBJ1-2; V: TRBV5-6; size: -; D: TRBD1; DNA: TGTGCCAGCAGCCCCTTGAGTGGGACAGGGACCCTCTATGGCTACACCTTC; CDR3: CASSPLSGTGTLYGYTF
J: TRBJ1-5; V: TRBV6-1; size: -; D: TRBD1; DNA: TGTGCCAGCAGTGAAGCATGGGGGACAGCCGGTAATCAGCCCCAGCATTTT; CDR3: CASSEAWGTAGNQPQHF
J: TRBJ1-6; V: TRBV28; size: -; D: -; DNA: TGTGCCAGCAGTTTGAAGAGAAATTCACCCCTCCACTTT; CDR3: CASSLKRNSPLHF
J: TRBJ2-5; V: TRBV27; size: once; D: -; DNA: TGTGCCAGCAGTCAACAGACCCGGGGAGAGTACCAAGAGACCCAGTACTTC; CDR3: CASSQQTRGEYQETQYF
J: TRBJ1-5; V: TRBV7-6; size: -; D: -; DNA: TGTGCCAGCAGCTTAGCAGCCAGGGGAGGCAATCAGCCCCAGCATTTT; CDR3: CASSLAARGGNQPQHF
J: TRBJ2-1; V: TRBV24-1; size: -; D: TRBD2; DNA: TGTGCCACCAGTGAACCGACTAGCGGATATGAGCAGTTCTTC; CDR3: CATSEPTSGYEQFF
J: TRBJ1-1; V: TRBV4-3; size: few; D: -; DNA: TGCGCCAGCAGCCAAGAGATGTCCAGACTTTACACTGAAGCTTTCTTT; CDR3: CASSQEMSRLYTEAFF
J: TRBJ2-5; V: TRBV7-2; size: -; D: -; DNA: TGTGCCAGCAGCTTTATGCCCGGGATCCTAGGGGGAGAGACCCAGTACTTC; CDR3: CASSFMPGILGGETQYF
J: TRBJ2-1; V: TRBV19; size: -; D: -; DNA: TGTGCCAGTAGTAGGGGACTGCCAAATGAGCAGTTCTTC; CDR3: CASSRGLPNEQFF
J: TRBJ1-6; V: TRBV2; size: -; D: -; DNA: TGTGCCAGCAGCGGCGGGGATAGGGCACCCCTCCACTTT; CDR3: CASSGGDRAPLHF
J: TRBJ1-5; V: TRBV15; size: -; D: -; DNA: TGTGCCACCAGCAGAGTCCACGTCGGGGTGCGGCCCCAGCATTTT; CDR3: CATSRVHVGVRPQHF
J: TRBJ1-2; V: TRBV9; size: -; D: -; DNA: TGTGCCAGCAGCGTACAAAACAGCCAAACCCCCTATGGCTACACCTTC; CDR3: CASSVQNSQTPYGYTF
J: TRBJ2-5; V: TRBV6-6; size: -; D: -; DNA: TGTGCCAGCAGTTACTCGAGGTTACAAGAGACCCAGTACTTC; CDR3: CASSYSRLQETQYF
J: TRBJ2-1; V: TRBV11-2; size: -; D: -; DNA: TGTGCCAGCAGCTTAGAGAGTGAGCAGTTCTTC; CDR3: CASSLESEQFF
J: TRBJ2-3; V: TRBV7-9; size: -; D: TRBD1; DNA: TGTGCCAGCAGCTTACCGACAGGGGGATTGGATACGCAGTATTTT; CDR3: CASSLPTGGLDTQYF
J: TRBJ2-4; V: TRBV5-4; size: -; D: -; DNA: TGTGCCAGCAGCCCCCCCCAGCAGGGTTCCCTCAACATTCAGTACTTC; CDR3: CASSPPQQGSLNIQYF
J: TRBJ1-1; V: TRBV5-1; size: -; D: -; DNA: TGCGCCAGCAGCTTGGGGCAGGGATATACTGAAGCTTTCTTT; CDR3: CASSLGQGYTEAFF
J: TRBJ1-4; V: TRBV4-3; size: -; D: -; DNA: TGCGCCAGCAGCCAAGATCCAGGGGCGAGGCTTGGAAAACTGTTTTTT; CDR3: CASSQDPGARLGKLFF
J: TRBJ2-2; V: TRBV11-2; size: few; D: TRBD2; DNA: TGTGCCAGCAGCCTCGGACTAGCCCTAAACACCGGGGAGCTGTTTTTT; CDR3: CASSLGLALNTGELFF
J: TRBJ1-3; V: TRBV11-2; size: -; D: TRBD1; DNA: TGTGCCAGCAGCCCAACCCCCGGGACAGGGTCCGGAAACACCATATATTTT; CDR3: CASSPTPGTGSGNTIYF
J: TRBJ2-1; V: TRBV5-1; size: -; D: TRBD2; DNA: TGCGCCAGCAGCTCCGCTAGCGGGGGGGCCGCTGAGCAGTTCTTC; CDR3: CASSSASGGAAEQFF
J: TRBJ2-5; V: TRBV5-8; size: -; D: TRBD1; DNA: TGTGCCAGCAGCCCCTCGGCGGGACAGGCACAAGAGACCCAGTACTTC; CDR3: CASSPSAGQAQETQYF
J: TRBJ1-3; V: TRBV11-2; size: -; D: -; DNA: TGTGCCAGCAGCCTGACAGCAATCTCTGGAAACACCATATATTTT; CDR3: CASSLTAISGNTIYF
J: TRBJ1-4; V: TRBV18; size: -; D: -; DNA: TGTGCCAGCTCACCACGCCAGGGCCTTAATGAAAAACTGTTTTTT; CDR3: CASSPRQGLNEKLFF
J: TRBJ2-1; V: TRBV12-3/TRBV12-4; size: few; D: -; DNA: TGTGCCAGCAGTCCCTACCCAGACAGTGAGCAGTTCTTC; CDR3: CASSPYPDSEQFF
J: TRBJ1-2; V: TRBV24-1; size: -; D: -; DNA: TGTGCCACCAGTGATAACACCTATGGCTACACCTTC; CDR3: CATSDNTYGYTF
J: TRBJ2-2; V: TRBV11-3; size: -; D: -; DNA: TGTGCCAGCAGCTTAGATCCGGCAGGCGGGTACACCGGGGAGCTGTTTTTT; CDR3: CASSLDPAGGYTGELFF
J: TRBJ1-1; V: TRBV18; size: -; D: -; DNA: TGTGCCAGCTCACGGGAGACCATGAACACTGAAGCTTTCTTT; CDR3: CASSRETMNTEAFF